Shown below are 13 T cell receptor beta chains from a single sample sequenced in a study of tumor-infiltrating lymphocytes in primary liver carcinoma. Constant-region priming of about 520 ng total RNA yielded TCR beta cDNA. Slightly modified ARM-PCR, run as three nested multiplex PCR rounds, produced the TCR beta libraries. Primers for the first two PCR rounds were TRBV1-TRBV30 forward primers and a C-beta reverse primer (roughly 10 cycles per round). MiXCR was run by TCRdb on the multiplex PCR reads, yielding one entry per CDR3 protein. Found here are roughly 78,000 distinct CDR3 sequences, over 55% of them singletons; the top ten hold roughly an eighth. Between 20 and 30 mg of unsorted bulk tissue served as the source from which RNA and DNA were co-extracted. Sequencing input: liver tumor tissue from sampling region 4. Stated subset: tumor region T4, right-lateral pole. The receptor source for this set is a woman in her fifties or sixties with primary liver carcinoma and hepatitis B virus infection.

With respect to this clonotype: A read error may produce the germline difference seen at one junction end. The V call is TRBV2, the J call TRBJ2-1; no definite D call. CDR3 length: 14 residues. Germline V CDR1 and CDR2: SNHLY, FYNNEI. The CDR3 DNA is TGTGCCAGCAGGGCTATGAGTATCGATAATGAGCAGCTCTTC. Translation gives CASRAMSIDNEQLF.

The chain combines TRBV4-2 with TRBJ1-1, with TRBD1 matching over 7 bases. V lost 4 bases to trimming and J lost 5 bases; unmatched junction nucleotides: 10. The CDR3 extends over 15 amino acids. From germline, CDR1 is LGHNA and CDR2 YNFKEQ. The CDR3 protein is CASSLLQGTLTEAFF. CDR3 DNA: TGTGCCAGCAGCCTGCTACAGGGGACGTTGACTGAAGCTTTCTTT.

There are many counts of this clonotype. The chain combines TRBV10-1 with TRBJ2-2; D may match TRBD1 or TRBD2 (5 bases each). Germline V gene lookup returns CDR1 WNHNN and CDR2 SYGVQD (reference sequence). The ends were cut back, 6 bases at V and 0 bases at J, with 8 bases in the middle. The CDR3 runs to 14 residues. CDR3 amino acids: CASRPGPNTGELFF. DNA of the CDR3: TGCGCCAGCAGGCCGGGACCGAACACCGGGGAGCTGTTTTTT.

This clonotype has a count of ten or more. The rearrangement uses TRBV5-1 and TRBJ2-1; 13 bases line up with TRBD2. CDR3 length: 15 residues. Germline CDR1 is SGHRS and CDR2 is YFSETQ. Trimming took 4 bases from V and 9 from J; bases not matched to a gene: 7. The CDR3 region has the DNA TGCGCCAGCAGCCCCGGGACTAGCGGGACCGGTGAGCAGTTCTTC. It is translated as CASSPGTSGTGEQFF.

On this clonotype itself: This likely comes from a read error, as the CDR3 has no conserved phenylalanine or tryptophan at its end. The DNA is left out, because the CDR3 cannot be placed on it with certainty; the CDR3 is given as TCRdb lists it. V usage is TRBV12-3 or TRBV12-4 and J usage is TRBJ2-7. A total of 12 residues make up the CDR3, ends included. CDR3 protein: CASSLSRYEQYS.

Comment on this clonotype: The CDR3 ends on some other residue instead of the conserved phenylalanine or tryptophan, so this is likely a read error. No DNA is shown, since the ends of the CDR3 on it are uncertain; the CDR3 is the one TCRdb lists. The chain links TRBV29-1 to TRBJ2-1; TRBD2, the D gene given by the table, was not confirmed from the DNA. In germline, CDR1 is SQVTM, CDR2 ANQGSEA. The CDR3 is made up of 12 amino acids, end residues included. Here the CDR3 reads CSVEFHSGHRFI.

As for this clonotype: The conserved phenylalanine or tryptophan normally closing the CDR3 is absent here, so this likely arose from a read error. This chain joins TRBV11-3 and TRBJ2-1; D is possibly TRBD2 (6 bases). Germline V gene data show CDR1 as SGHNT and CDR2 as YENEEA. This CDR3 comprises 15 residues. V was pared by 1 base and J by 10 bases, with 17 bases between. DNA for the CDR3: TGTGCCAGCAGCTTAGGAACTAGCAGGAAGCTCGAGCAGTTCCTC. This codes for CASSLGTSRKLEQFL.

This chain's CDR3 is CASSLTDPGASVAFF. The CDR3 nucleotides are TGTGCCAGCAGCTTAACCGACCCAGGAGCCAGTGTAGCTTTCTTT. This chain links TRBV7-9 with TRBJ1-1; D call uncertain. The CDR3 loop spans 15 amino acids. The germline CDR1 and CDR2 sequences are SEHNR and FQNEAQ (reference sequence). Trimming took off 2 bases at V and 10 bases at J, with 20 bases between the two ends.

The chain uses TRBV11-2 and TRBJ2-2; D tentatively reads TRBD1 or TRBD2 (5 bases each). The germline V and J ends were trimmed by 6 bases and 8 bases, with 19 bases remaining between them. The germline V gene encodes CDR1 SGHAT and CDR2 FQNNGV. This CDR3 region has 15 residues. CDR3 sequence: CASSWVGTFTGELFF. For the CDR3, the DNA is TGTGCCAGCAGTTGGGTGGGGACCTTCACTGGGGAGCTGTTTTTT.

For this clonotype: A read error may produce the germline difference seen at one junction end. The V gene is TRBV19, the J gene TRBJ2-2, with D tentatively TRBD1 or TRBD2 (5 bases each). The CDR3 spans 15 residues. Germline CDR1 LNHDA, CDR2 SQIVND (reference sequence). The chain's CDR3 is CASKASRSGTGELFF. The CDR3 nucleotides are TGTGCCAGTAAGGCTAGCAGGTCGGGGACCGGGGAGTTGTTTTTT.

Details on this clonotype: The junction departs from the called germline gene at one end, perhaps through a read error. Written as DNA, the CDR3 is TGTGCCAGGAGTGACCTTCATGCGATAGGGGGGGCTCAAGATACGCAGTATTTT. Residues: CARSDLHAIGGAQDTQYF. The genes are TRBV6-1 and TRBJ2-3; D is possibly TRBD2 (7 bases). Germline V CDR1 and CDR2: MNHNS, SASEGT. The CDR3 runs 18 residues.

The rearrangement uses TRBV24-1 and TRBJ2-5, with 7 bases lining up with TRBD1. Germline-derived CDR1 and CDR2 are KGHDR and SFDVKD. J lost 4 bases, V lost 2 bases, and 12 bases had no gene match. The CDR3 spans 17 residues. The CDR3 sequence is CATSDSSPLRGRETQYF. The CDR3 DNA reads TGTGCCACCAGTGATTCCTCCCCTCTAAGGGGGCGAGAGACCCAGTACTTC.

This chain uses TRBV6-1 with TRBJ2-5, with D possibly being TRBD1 (6 bases). Trimming cost V 9 bases and J 5 bases, with 22 bases left between them. The germline V gene has CDR1 MNHNS and CDR2 SASEGT. CDR3 length equals 15 residues. The CDR3 reads CASNEARTAIETQYF. The CDR3 coding sequence is TGTGCCAGTAATGAAGCGAGGACAGCAATCGAGACCCAGTACTTC.